The 10 T cell receptor beta chains below were found in one sample sequenced in a study of blood T cells in healthy people across ages. Through a sample-barcoded 5' primer and a J-beta primer mix, a second PCR was run for roughly 6 to 11 cycles. Using its own MiXCR run on the 5' RACE reads, TCRdb lists one record per CDR3 protein. The sample records 800,000 to 950,000 distinct CDR3 sequences, almost 30% being singletons. The same data also contributed to another study, on T cells of mothers and their children.

The sample was blood. Source of these receptors: a woman aged 40 to 50 in good health.

This clonotype was seen repeatedly, ten times or more. The chain couples TRBV12-3 or TRBV12-4 to TRBJ2-2; perhaps TRBD2 as D (6 bases). V shed 6 bases and J shed 3 bases, with 14 bases lying between them. The CDR3 has 15 residues. The CDR3 reads CASSHSSEYTGELFF. CDR3 sequence (DNA): TGTGCCAGCAGCCACTCTAGCGAATACACCGGGGAGCTGTTTTTT.

This chain uses TRBV30 with TRBJ1-2; D unclear. V was pared by 3 bases and J by 3 bases, with 17 bases between. This CDR3 is built from 15 residues. CDR1 and CDR2 (germline): GTSNPN, SVGIG (reference sequence). The CDR3 protein is CAWSDYATGDYGYTF. The CDR3 DNA follows: TGTGCCTGGAGCGACTACGCGACGGGAGACTATGGCTACACCTTC.

The chain carries TRBV3-1 and TRBJ1-1; no clear D. The germline V gene has CDR1 LGHDT and CDR2 YNNKEL (reference sequence). This CDR3 spans 11 amino acids. V was trimmed by 6 bases and J by 7 bases, leaving 9 bases between them. CDR3 in amino acids: CASRSAGEAFF. The DNA of the CDR3 is TGTGCCAGCAGATCGGCCGGTGAAGCTTTCTTT. The full variable domain, rest sourced from reference TRBV3-1 and TRBJ1-1, is DTAVSQTPKYLVTQMGNDKSIKCEQNLGHDTMYWYKQDSKKFLKIMFSYNNKELIINETVPNRFSPKSPDKAHLNLHINSLELGDSAVYFCASRSAGEAFFGQGTRLTVV.

This clonotype was detected only a few times. The chain recombines TRBV6-5 with TRBJ1-1, with a weak D call TRBD1 (5 bases). The CDR3 consists of 14 residues. Germline loops: CDR1 MNHEY, CDR2 SVGAGI. The V end was cut by 4 bases, the J end by 8 bases, with 17 bases between. The CDR3 is CASSLDRRIEEAFF. The CDR3 bases are TGTGCCAGCAGTTTAGACAGACGAATTGAAGAAGCTTTCTTT.

This clonotype was detected ten times or more. Compared with germline, one end of the junction differs, possibly owing to a read error. The chain uses TRBV7-2 and TRBJ2-7; D may match TRBD1 or TRBD2 (6 bases each). The CDR3 spans 14 residues. Germline CDR1 and CDR2: SGHTA and FQGNSA. This CDR3 reads CASRASGGTYEQYF. The CDR3 DNA reads TGCGCCAGCAGGGCGTCCGGCGGGACATACGAGCAGTACTTC.

This chain uses TRBV7-2 with TRBJ2-1; tentative D call: TRBD1 (6 bases). V was clipped by 3 bases and J by 0 bases, with 15 bases between them. CDR1 and CDR2 from the germline V gene are SGHTA and FQGNSA. The CDR3 has 17 residues. The CDR3 nucleotides read TGTGCCAGCAGCTTCAAACCGGGACAACGCTCCTACAATGAGCAGTTCTTC. Amino acid sequence: CASSFKPGQRSYNEQFF.

The rearrangement joins TRBV3-1 to TRBJ2-1; D might be TRBD1 or TRBD2, each matching 5 bases. Germline V gene lookup returns CDR1 LGHDT and CDR2 YNNKEL (reference sequence). The CDR3 has 16 residues. V lost 1 base and J lost 8, with 18 bases in between. The CDR3 coding sequence is TGTGCCAGCAGCCAAGTCGGGACCCCAGCCCTCCATGAGCAGTTCTTC. This sequence encodes CASSQVGTPALHEQFF.

In its sample, this clonotype was seen many times. This chain's CDR3 is CASSQERRGGETQYF. CDR3 nucleotide sequence: TGCGCCAGCAGCCAAGAAAGGCGGGGGGGAGAGACCCAGTACTTC. This chain links TRBV4-1 with TRBJ2-5; 9 bases agree with TRBD2. Germline assignment: CDR1 MGHRA and CDR2 YSYEKL. With V trimmed by 0 bases and J by 4 bases, 3 bases remained unmatched. This CDR3 comprises 15 residues.

The chain uses TRBV7-8 and TRBJ1-1; D gene ambiguous. This CDR3 has 14 amino acids. Trimming shortened V by 1 base and J by 4 bases, and 10 bases separated the two germline ends. CDR1 is SGHVS, CDR2 FQNEAQ, per germline. CDR3 sequence (DNA): TGTGCCAGCAGCTTAGACAGCGCGAGCACTGAAGCTTTCTTT. Translating gives CASSLDSASTEAFF.

On this clonotype itself: As the CDR3 is not closed by the conserved phenylalanine or tryptophan, this likely results from a read error. V is TRBV5-1 and J is TRBJ2-6; D not resolved. The V end lost 4 bases, the J end lost 0 bases, and 5 bases lay between the germline ends. Germline-derived CDR1 and CDR2 are SGHRS and YFSETQ. This CDR3 is 14 amino acids long. CDR3 in DNA: TGCGCCAGCAGCACGGGCTCTGGGGCCAACGTCCTGACTTCC. It translates to CASSTGSGANVLTS.